The clone carrying this T cell receptor (beta chain) has just a few counts. Sampling times: baseline, cycle 4 day 1, cycle 7 day 1. Only in-frame clones appear in the TCRdb table, and some are missing; sequencing was by immunoSEQ multiplex PCR. The table lists around 50,000 clones, over 75% of them singletons. The germline V and J ends were trimmed by 7 bases and 2 bases, with 10 bases remaining between them. Germline V gene sequence: CDR1 SGHTA, CDR2 FQGTGA. The CDR3 extends over 13 amino acids. The sample belongs to a study of OX40 agonist ivuxolimab in advanced cancers. The chain is built from TRBV7-3 and TRBJ2-3; no definite D call. This receptor was identified in an adult with an advanced solid tumor such as melanoma, head and neck, liver or kidney cancer. This material consisted of CD4+ or CD8+ T cells sorted from blood, taken in a trial of the OX40 agonist ivuxolimab. DNA for the CDR3: TGTGCCAGCATCGTGCAGAACACAGATACGCAGTATTTT. Residues: CASIVQNTDTQYF.